The TCR beta chain under discussion was sequenced for a study of cytomegalovirus exposure and HLA in healthy donors. Study-wide points: Evidence from a later analysis indicated that most CMV-associated TCR beta chains looked HLA-restricted. In an earlier analysis, in approximately 570 donors, most V segments appeared productive either ~87% or ~30% of the time. A cluster of highly shared sequence variants was likely a sequencing artifact.

With regard to this clone: Its antigen remains unidentified.

Primers included in the PCR were 60 Vbeta and 13 Jbeta primers. The data were produced by immunoSEQ multiplex PCR, yet TCRdb's version contains in-frame clones alone and is incomplete. In the table there are about 220,000 clones, 65% to 75% of which are singletons. The clonotype originates from a woman aged 25 to 45 in good health and CMV-seronegative. Sequencing was performed on PBMCs.

The chain's CDR3 is CASSSTGGEAFF. For the CDR3, the DNA is TGTGCCAGCAGCTCGACAGGGGGTGAAGCTTTCTTT. J is TRBJ1-1 and V is TRBV5-5; TRBD1 aligns across 9 bases. CDR1 is SGHKS and CDR2 is YYEKEE in the germline V gene (reference sequence). This CDR3 spans 12 amino acids. V lost 3 bases, J lost 7 bases, and 1 base stayed unmatched.